This TCR beta chain was obtained from a study of T cell responses to AZD1222 COVID-19 vaccine. Generated by immunoSEQ multiplex PCR, the TCRdb table keeps only in-frame clones and is missing some. The sample lists approximately 31,000 clones, approximately 90% seen once, with approximately 15% in the top ten. This CDR3 has 12 amino acids. Germline-derived CDR1 and CDR2 are LNHDA and SQIVND (reference sequence). Trimming cost V 4 bases and J 3 bases, with 4 bases left between them. This chain links TRBV19 with TRBJ2-1; no clear D. This specimen consisted of peripheral blood, obtained 28 days after the second AZD1222 dose. This TCR came from an adult who received the AZD1222 COVID-19 vaccine. CDR3 residues: CASSRGYNEQFF. In nucleotides, the CDR3 is TGTGCCAGTAGTAGGGGCTACAATGAGCAGTTCTTC.